This T cell receptor beta chain was obtained from a study of blood T cell repertoires in COVID-19. On the study more broadly: Nucleic acid was either cDNA or gDNA, and it came from T cells, B-cell-depleted T cells, or PBMCs.

The germline V gene has CDR1 LGHNA and CDR2 YSLEER. V was shortened by 0 bases and J by 7 bases, with 9 bases between the two germline ends. This CDR3 comprises 13 residues. Clones were read by immunoSEQ multiplex PCR, and TCRdb kept only the in-frame ones, dropping some. The data show 250,000 to 300,000 clones, approximately 92% seen once. Clinical history reported by participants formed the basis on which cohorts were assigned. The sample consisted of PBMCs or T cells enriched from blood (not recorded which). The clonotype comes from a young woman who had recovered from COVID-19. The chain combines TRBV4-3 with TRBJ2-5; D is unclear. The CDR3 region is CASSQDPMATQYF. The CDR3 nucleotides are TGCGCCAGCAGCCAAGATCCAATGGCGACCCAGTACTTC.